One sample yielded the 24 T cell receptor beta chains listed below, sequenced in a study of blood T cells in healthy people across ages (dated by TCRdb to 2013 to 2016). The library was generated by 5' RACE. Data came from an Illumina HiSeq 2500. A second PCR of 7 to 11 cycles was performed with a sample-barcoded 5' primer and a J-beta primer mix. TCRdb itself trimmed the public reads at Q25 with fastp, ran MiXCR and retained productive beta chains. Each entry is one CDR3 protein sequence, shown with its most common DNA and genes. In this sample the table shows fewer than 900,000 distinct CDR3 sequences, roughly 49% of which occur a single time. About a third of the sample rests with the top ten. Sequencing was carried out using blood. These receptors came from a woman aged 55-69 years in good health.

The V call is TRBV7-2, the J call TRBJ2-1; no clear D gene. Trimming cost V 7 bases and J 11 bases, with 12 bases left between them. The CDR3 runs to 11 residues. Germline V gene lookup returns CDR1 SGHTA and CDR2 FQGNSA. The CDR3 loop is CASTSSGQQFF. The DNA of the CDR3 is TGTGCCAGCACCTCCAGTGGTCAGCAGTTCTTC.

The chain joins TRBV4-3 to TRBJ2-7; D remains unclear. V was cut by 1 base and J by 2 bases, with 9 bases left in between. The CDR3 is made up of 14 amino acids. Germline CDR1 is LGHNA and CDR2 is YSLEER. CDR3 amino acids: CASSQGPITYEQYF. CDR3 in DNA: TGCGCCAGCAGCCAAGGTCCGATTACCTACGAGCAGTACTTC.

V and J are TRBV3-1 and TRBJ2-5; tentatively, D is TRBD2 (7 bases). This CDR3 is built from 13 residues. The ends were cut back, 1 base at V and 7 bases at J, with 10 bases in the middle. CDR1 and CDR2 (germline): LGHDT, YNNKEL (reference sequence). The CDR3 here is CASSQGRGGTQYF. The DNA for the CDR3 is TGTGCCAGCAGCCAAGGGAGGGGGGGGACCCAGTACTTC.

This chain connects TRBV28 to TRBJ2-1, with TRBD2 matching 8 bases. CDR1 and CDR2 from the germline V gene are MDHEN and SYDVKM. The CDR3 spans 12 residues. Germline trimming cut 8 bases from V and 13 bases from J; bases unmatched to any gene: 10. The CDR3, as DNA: TGTGCCAGCGGGAACGGGAGGGCCCTCCAGTTCTTC. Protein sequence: CASGNGRALQFF.

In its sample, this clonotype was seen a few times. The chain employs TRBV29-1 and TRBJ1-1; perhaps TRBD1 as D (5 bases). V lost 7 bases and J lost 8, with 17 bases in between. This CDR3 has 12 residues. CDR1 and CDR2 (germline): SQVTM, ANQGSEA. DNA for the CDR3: TGCAGCGGGGGGGTCGGGGCTTTCGAAGCTTTCTTT. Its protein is CSGGVGAFEAFF.

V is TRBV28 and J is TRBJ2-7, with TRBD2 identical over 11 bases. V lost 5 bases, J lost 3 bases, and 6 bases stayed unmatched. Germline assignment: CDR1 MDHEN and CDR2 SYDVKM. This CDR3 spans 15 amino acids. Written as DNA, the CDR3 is TGTGCCAGCAGTCCGGCGACTAGCGGGAACTACGAGCAGTACTTC. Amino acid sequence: CASSPATSGNYEQYF.

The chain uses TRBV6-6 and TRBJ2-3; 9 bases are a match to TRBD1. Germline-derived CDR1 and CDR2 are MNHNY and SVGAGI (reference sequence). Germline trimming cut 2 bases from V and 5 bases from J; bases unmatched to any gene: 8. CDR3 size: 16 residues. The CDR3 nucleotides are TGTGCCAGCAGTTACCGTCGACAGGGGGTGGAAGATACGCAGTATTTT. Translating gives CASSYRRQGVEDTQYF.

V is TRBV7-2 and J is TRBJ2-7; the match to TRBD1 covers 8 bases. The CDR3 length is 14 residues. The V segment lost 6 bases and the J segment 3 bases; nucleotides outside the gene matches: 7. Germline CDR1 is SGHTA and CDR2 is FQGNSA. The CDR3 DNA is TGTGCCAGCAGAGATAGACAGGGGAGCTACGAGCAGTACTTC. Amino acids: CASRDRQGSYEQYF.

This CDR3 reads CASRASGTELIQSSYEQYF. The CDR3 DNA follows: TGTGCCAGCAGAGCCTCCGGGACGGAACTAATTCAAAGCTCCTACGAGCAGTACTTC. The V call is TRBV6-2 or TRBV6-3, the J call TRBJ2-7; D tentatively reads TRBD1 or TRBD2 (5 bases each). The CDR3 has 19 amino acids. Trimming removed 6 bases at V and 0 bases at J, with 27 bases between. Germline-derived CDR1 and CDR2 are MNHEY and SVGEGT.

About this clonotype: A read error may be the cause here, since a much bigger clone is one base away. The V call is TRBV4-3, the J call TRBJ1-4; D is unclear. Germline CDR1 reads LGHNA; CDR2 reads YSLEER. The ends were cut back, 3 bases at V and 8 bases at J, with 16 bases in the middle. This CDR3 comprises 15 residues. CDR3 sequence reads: CASSHYRQASEKLFF. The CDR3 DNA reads TGCGCCAGCAGCCATTACCGACAAGCCAGCGAAAAACTGTTTTTT.

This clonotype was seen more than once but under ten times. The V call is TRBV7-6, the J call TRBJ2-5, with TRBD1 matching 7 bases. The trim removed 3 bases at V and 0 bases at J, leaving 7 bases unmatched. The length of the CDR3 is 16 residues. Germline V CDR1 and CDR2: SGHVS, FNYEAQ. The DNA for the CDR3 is TGTGCCAGCAGCTTGTGGTTCGGACAGGACCAAGAGACCCAGTACTTC. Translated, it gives CASSLWFGQDQETQYF.

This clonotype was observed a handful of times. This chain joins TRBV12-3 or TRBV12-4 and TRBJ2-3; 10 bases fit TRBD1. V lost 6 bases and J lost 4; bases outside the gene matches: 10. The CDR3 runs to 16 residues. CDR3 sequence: CASSYRRDRGADTQYF. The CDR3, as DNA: TGTGCCAGCAGCTATCGCCGGGACAGGGGAGCAGATACGCAGTATTTT.

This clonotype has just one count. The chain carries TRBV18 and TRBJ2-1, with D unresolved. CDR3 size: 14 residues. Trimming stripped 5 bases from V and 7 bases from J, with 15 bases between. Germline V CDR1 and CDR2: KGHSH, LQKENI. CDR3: CASSGQVQVNEQFF. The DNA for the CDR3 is TGTGCCAGCTCAGGCCAGGTTCAGGTGAATGAGCAGTTCTTC.

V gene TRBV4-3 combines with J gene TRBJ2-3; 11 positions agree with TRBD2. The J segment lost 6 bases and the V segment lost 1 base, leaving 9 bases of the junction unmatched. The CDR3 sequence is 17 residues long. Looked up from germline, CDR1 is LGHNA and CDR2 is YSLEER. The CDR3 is CASSQALGSSGRDTQYF. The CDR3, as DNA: TGCGCCAGCAGCCAAGCTCTCGGGTCTAGCGGGAGGGATACGCAGTATTTT.

CDR3 nucleotides: TGTGCCAGCAGTGAGGACAGGGCGTACTATGGCTACACCTTC. Its protein is CASSEDRAYYGYTF. This rearrangement joins TRBV6-1 to TRBJ1-2; the match to TRBD1 covers 8 bases. The CDR3 extends over 14 amino acids. The ends lost 3 bases at V and 3 bases at J; junction bases unmatched: 3. From germline, CDR1 is MNHNS and CDR2 SASEGT.

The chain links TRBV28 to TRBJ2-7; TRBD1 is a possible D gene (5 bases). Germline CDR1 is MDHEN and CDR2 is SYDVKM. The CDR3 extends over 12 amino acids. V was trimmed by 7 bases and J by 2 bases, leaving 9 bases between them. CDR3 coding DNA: TGTGCCAGCAACGACAGCACCTACGAGCAGTACTTC. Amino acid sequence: CASNDSTYEQYF.

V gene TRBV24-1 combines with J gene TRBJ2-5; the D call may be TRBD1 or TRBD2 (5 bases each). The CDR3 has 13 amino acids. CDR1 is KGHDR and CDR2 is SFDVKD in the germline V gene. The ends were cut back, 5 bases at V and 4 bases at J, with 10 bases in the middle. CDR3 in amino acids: CATSARGRETQYF. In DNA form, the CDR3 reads TGTGCCACCAGTGCCCGGGGCCGAGAGACCCAGTACTTC.

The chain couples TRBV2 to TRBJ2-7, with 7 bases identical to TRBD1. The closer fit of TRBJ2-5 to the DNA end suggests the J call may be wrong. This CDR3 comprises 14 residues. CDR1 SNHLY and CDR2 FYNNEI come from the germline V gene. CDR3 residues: CASRPRTGGGTQYF. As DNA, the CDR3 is TGTGCCAGCAGACCAAGGACAGGCGGCGGGACCCAGTACTTC.

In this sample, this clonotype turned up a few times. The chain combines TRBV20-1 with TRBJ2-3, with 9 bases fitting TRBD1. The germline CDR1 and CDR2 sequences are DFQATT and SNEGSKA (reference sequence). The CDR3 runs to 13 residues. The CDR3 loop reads CMGRGQGTDTQYF. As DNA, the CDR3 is TGCATGGGGAGAGGACAGGGGACAGATACGCAGTATTTT.

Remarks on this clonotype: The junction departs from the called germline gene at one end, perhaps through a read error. The CDR3, as DNA: TGTGCCAGCAGCTTAGGGACAGGGAGGACTAACAATGGCTACACCTTC. It specifies CASSLGTGRTNNGYTF. The chain carries TRBV13 and TRBJ1-2; 7 positions agree with TRBD1. CDR1 and CDR2 from the germline V gene are PRHDT and FYEKMQ (reference sequence). The CDR3 is 16 residues long.

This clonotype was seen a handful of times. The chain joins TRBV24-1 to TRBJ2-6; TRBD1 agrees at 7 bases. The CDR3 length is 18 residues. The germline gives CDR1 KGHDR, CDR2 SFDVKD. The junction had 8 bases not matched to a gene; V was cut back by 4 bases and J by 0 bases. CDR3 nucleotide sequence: TGTGCCACCAGTGACCGGGACAGCAAGCTCTCTGGGGCCAACGTCCTGACTTTC. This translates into CATSDRDSKLSGANVLTF.

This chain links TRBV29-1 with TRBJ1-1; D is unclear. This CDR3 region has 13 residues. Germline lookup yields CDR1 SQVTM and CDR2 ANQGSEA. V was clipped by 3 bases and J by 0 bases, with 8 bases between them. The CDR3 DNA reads TGCAGCGTTGAGAGGAGGCTGAACACTGAAGCTTTCTTT. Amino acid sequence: CSVERRLNTEAFF.

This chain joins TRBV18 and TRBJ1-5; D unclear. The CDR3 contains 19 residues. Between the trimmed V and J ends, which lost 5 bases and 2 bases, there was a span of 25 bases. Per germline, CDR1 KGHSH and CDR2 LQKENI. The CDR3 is CASSSATDEGSPCNQPQHF. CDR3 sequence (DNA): TGTGCCAGCTCATCGGCCACCGACGAGGGCAGTCCATGCAATCAGCCCCAGCATTTT.

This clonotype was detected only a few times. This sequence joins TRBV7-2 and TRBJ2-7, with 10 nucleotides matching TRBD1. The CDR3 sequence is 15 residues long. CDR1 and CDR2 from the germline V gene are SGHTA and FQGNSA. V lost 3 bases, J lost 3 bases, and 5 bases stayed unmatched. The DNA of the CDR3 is TGTGCCAGCAGCTTCGACAGGGGGCCACTCTACGAGCAGTACTTC. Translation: CASSFDRGPLYEQYF.